What follows describes a single T cell receptor beta chain. Its antigen is not identified. The source of the sample is a study of cytomegalovirus exposure and HLA in healthy donors. Study-level findings and limits: Prior analysis indicated that the majority of TCR beta V segments exhibited productivity approximately 87% or approximately 30% of the time.

Amplification used 60 Vbeta primers and 13 Jbeta primers. Data came from immunoSEQ multiplex PCR; TCRdb stores just in-frame clones and leaves some out. The table lists roughly 190,000 clones, 79% of them singletons. The germline gives CDR1 SGHVS, CDR2 FNYEAQ. The CDR3 has 16 amino acids. J gave up 0 bases and V 1 base, and 3 bases lay outside the gene matches. This TCR came from a woman younger than 35 in good health and CMV-seronegative. The chain recombines TRBV7-6 with TRBJ1-5; 7 nucleotides match TRBD1. The sample comprised PBMCs. The CDR3 nucleotides are TGTGCCAGCAGCTTAGAGGACAGGAATAGCAATCAGCCCCAGCATTTT. Residues: CASSLEDRNSNQPQHF. Full variable domain (rest looked up from reference TRBV7-6 and TRBJ1-5): GAGVSQSPRYKVTKRGQDVALRCDPISGHVSLYWYRQALGQGPEFLTYFNYEAQQDKSGLPNDRFSAERPEGSISTLTIQRTEQRDSAMYRCASSLEDRNSNQPQHFGDGTRLSIL.